A selection of T cell receptor beta chains follows, all from one sample in a study of graft-versus-host responses after intestinal transplantation. Sequencing was performed with immunoSEQ multiplex PCR; in TCRdb, only in-frame clones are kept and a portion is missing. The sample lists 95,000 to 100,000 clones, 86% occurring once. The sample was PBMCs, taken 255 days after intestinal transplant. These receptor sequences come from a human patient who received an intestinal transplant, so some T cells may come from the graft donor. The CDR3 runs from the conserved cysteine through the conserved F or W. D genes are given only for firm matches. Rows may omit the clone size; those that give it use once, few, many or a size class.

J gene: TRBJ2-4
V gene: TRBV7-8
D gene: .
clone size: .
CDR3 DNA: TGTGCCAGCAGCCCCCTTATCCTGCTAGCCAAAAACATTCAGTACTTC
CDR3 protein: CASSPLILLAKNIQYF

J gene: TRBJ1-5
V gene: TRBV6-1
D gene: .
clone size: once
CDR3 DNA: TGTGCCAGCAGTTCTGGGATTTCTCAGCCCCAGCATTTT
CDR3 protein: CASSSGISQPQHF

J gene: TRBJ2-7
V gene: TRBV6-5
D gene: TRBD2
clone size: .
CDR3 DNA: TGTGCCAGCAGTTACTCTCGGACTAGCGGGAGATACGAGCAGTACTTC
CDR3 protein: CASSYSRTSGRYEQYF

J gene: TRBJ1-2
V gene: TRBV5-1
D gene: TRBD1
clone size: once
CDR3 DNA: TGCGCCAGCAGCGAGGGACAGGGGGCCGGTGGCTACACCTTC
CDR3 protein: CASSEGQGAGGYTF

J gene: TRBJ2-7
V gene: TRBV2
D gene: TRBD1
clone size: .
CDR3 DNA: TGTGCCAGCAGTTACCGGACAGGGTGGGGCGAGCAGTACTTC
CDR3 protein: CASSYRTGWGEQYF

J gene: TRBJ1-1
V gene: TRBV19
D gene: .
clone size: .
CDR3 DNA: TGTGCCAGTATCTTCGACACTGAAGCTTTCTTT
CDR3 protein: CASIFDTEAFF

J gene: TRBJ1-1
V gene: TRBV6-5
D gene: .
clone size: .
CDR3 DNA: TGTGCCAGCAGTTTGTCTCGTCGGGACACTGAAGCTTTCTTT
CDR3 protein: CASSLSRRDTEAFF

J gene: TRBJ2-2
V gene: TRBV6-4
D gene: .
clone size: few
CDR3 DNA: TGTGCCAGCAGTGACGGGGAAACCGGGGAGCTGTTTTTT
CDR3 protein: CASSDGETGELFF

J gene: TRBJ1-2
V gene: TRBV6-1
D gene: .
clone size: .
CDR3 DNA: TGTGCCAGCAGTGCATTGACAGTAAACTATGGCTACACCTTC
CDR3 protein: CASSALTVNYGYTF

J gene: TRBJ2-3
V gene: TRBV5-8
D gene: TRBD2
clone size: .
CDR3 DNA: TGTGCCAGCAGCTTGTCGGATGAGCGGGGGCTCACAGATACGCAGTATTTT
CDR3 protein: CASSLSDERGLTDTQYF

J gene: TRBJ2-7
V gene: TRBV5-4
D gene: TRBD2
clone size: .
CDR3 DNA: TGTGCCAGCAGTGACGGAGGACTAGCGGGATTCTACGAGCAGTACTTC
CDR3 protein: CASSDGGLAGFYEQYF

J gene: TRBJ2-2
V gene: TRBV6-5
D gene: .
clone size: .
CDR3 DNA: TGTGCCAGCAGTCACAGCAACGGGGAGCTGTTTTTT
CDR3 protein: CASSHSNGELFF

J gene: TRBJ1-1
V gene: TRBV28
D gene: .
clone size: .
CDR3 DNA: TGTGCCAGCAGGGACAGTAACACTGAAGCTTTCTTT
CDR3 protein: CASRDSNTEAFF